The 16 T cell receptor beta chains below come from one sample, sequenced in a study of blood T cell repertoires in COVID-19. Data came from immunoSEQ multiplex PCR; TCRdb stores just in-frame clones and leaves some out. The sample includes 6,000 to 7,500 clones, approximately 82% of them seen just once. Source material: peripheral blood. Receptor source: a human donor with active COVID-19. The donor label of this sample is uncertain.

V usage is TRBV7-6 and J usage is TRBJ2-2; D not resolved. The V gene's germline CDR1 is SGHVS and CDR2 FNYEAQ. Trimming took off 4 bases at V and 0 bases at J, with 9 bases between the two ends. This CDR3 is 15 amino acids long. CDR3 nucleotide sequence: TGTGCCAGCAGCTCCCACAATCCGAACACCGGGGAGCTGTTTTTT. It specifies CASSSHNPNTGELFF.

This chain links TRBV7-8 with TRBJ2-1; D call uncertain. The CDR3 has 16 residues. V was trimmed by 1 base and J by 0 bases, leaving 10 bases between them. Germline V gene data show CDR1 as SGHVS and CDR2 as FQNEAQ. The CDR3 loop reads CASSLENSFSYNEQFF. The CDR3 DNA reads TGTGCCAGCAGCTTAGAAAACAGTTTCTCCTACAATGAGCAGTTCTTC.

Only a few counts were recorded for this clone. The chain joins TRBV9 to TRBJ2-3; D might be TRBD2 (6 bases). This CDR3 is 14 amino acids long. Trimming stripped 4 bases from V and 2 bases from J, with 11 bases between. The germline CDR1 and CDR2 sequences are SGDLS and YYNGEE. The chain's CDR3 is CASSNRDSTDTQYF. The CDR3 nucleotides read TGTGCCAGCAGCAACCGGGACTCCACAGATACGCAGTATTTT.

The chain recombines TRBV18 with TRBJ2-1; 10 positions agree with TRBD2. The V segment lost 2 bases and the J segment 9 bases; nucleotides outside the gene matches: 13. Germline V CDR1 and CDR2: KGHSH, LQKENI. The CDR3 is made up of 17 amino acids. The CDR3 DNA reads TGTGCCAGCTCACCAAGTGTGGTAAGGACTAGCGGTCCTGAGCAGTTCTTC. Protein: CASSPSVVRTSGPEQFF.

The chain uses TRBV6-1 and TRBJ2-5; possible D gene TRBD2, 6 bases. The germline V gene encodes CDR1 MNHNS and CDR2 SASEGT. There are 14 residues in the CDR3. Trimming removed 1 base at V and 1 base at J, with 7 bases between. CDR3 residues: CASSEVGGQETQYF. As DNA, the CDR3 is TGTGCCAGCAGTGAAGTCGGGGGCCAAGAGACCCAGTACTTC.

The J gene is TRBJ1-2, the V gene TRBV7-2, with a tentative D call TRBD1 (6 bases). Germline-derived CDR1 and CDR2 are SGHTA and FQGNSA. Trimming removed 1 base from V and 3 bases from J, with 9 bases in between. The CDR3 is 14 amino acids. The CDR3 protein is CASSLVTGDYGYTF. CDR3 sequence (DNA): TGTGCCAGCAGCTTAGTGACAGGCGACTATGGCTACACCTTC.

V is TRBV15 and J is TRBJ2-3; the match to TRBD1 covers 9 bases. Losses at the gene ends were 5 bases for V and 12 bases for J; bases not matched to a gene: 12. Germline-derived CDR1 and CDR2 are LNHNV and YYDKDF (reference sequence). CDR3 length: 14 residues. CDR3 residues: CATSLRTGVISQYF. The CDR3 DNA sequence: TGTGCCACCAGCCTTAGGACAGGGGTAATATCCCAGTATTTT.

This sequence joins TRBV19 and TRBJ2-2; possibly TRBD2 for D (6 bases). This CDR3 comprises 15 residues. Trimming removed 4 bases from V and 1 base from J, with 10 bases in between. Per the germline V gene, CDR1 is LNHDA and CDR2 is SQIVND (reference sequence). CDR3 bases: TGTGCCAGTAGTAGGAGCGGGCTGAACACCGGGGAGCTGTTTTTT. Translation gives CASSRSGLNTGELFF.

This chain joins TRBV18 and TRBJ2-1; 12 nucleotides line up with TRBD1. CDR3 size: 15 residues. The ends lost 2 bases at V and 7 bases at J; junction bases unmatched: 3. Germline V gene sequence: CDR1 KGHSH, CDR2 LQKENI. CDR3 region: CASSPGTGGVNEQFF. As DNA, the CDR3 is TGTGCCAGCTCACCAGGGACAGGGGGCGTTAATGAGCAGTTCTTC.

A note on this clone: This may come from a read error, since a much larger clone is one base off. The sample carries other DNA sequences with the same CDR3. The V call is TRBV19, the J call TRBJ2-7; TRBD1 agrees at 9 bases. The CDR3 is 14 amino acids. V dropped 3 bases and J dropped 2; count of bases not matched to a gene: 2. Germline V gene lookup returns CDR1 LNHDA and CDR2 SQIVND (reference sequence). Here the CDR3 DNA reads TGTGCCAGTAGTATCGGGACAGGGACCTACGAGCAGTACTTC. Amino acid sequence: CASSIGTGTYEQYF.

V and J are TRBV28 and TRBJ2-5, with 7 bases aligning to TRBD1. The V gene's germline CDR1 is MDHEN and CDR2 SYDVKM. V lost 7 bases, J lost 0 bases, and 5 bases stayed unmatched. This CDR3 is 14 amino acids long. As DNA, the CDR3 is TGTGCCAGCAAACTGACAGGGTACCAAGAGACCCAGTACTTC. Translating gives CASKLTGYQETQYF.

The chain recombines TRBV7-9 with TRBJ2-2; 8 positions agree with TRBD2. V was clipped by 0 bases and J by 5 bases; unmatched bases: 2. CDR1 is SEHNR, CDR2 FQNEAQ, per germline (reference sequence). The CDR3 runs 15 residues. The CDR3 DNA sequence: TGTGCCAGCAGCTTAGCGAGCGGGGGTACCGGGGAGCTGTTTTTT. Its protein is CASSLASGGTGELFF.

The chain uses TRBV2 and TRBJ1-5; D possibly corresponds to TRBD1 (5 bases). The CDR3 has 19 residues. V shed 5 bases and J shed 2 bases, with 25 bases lying between them. CDR1 is SNHLY, CDR2 FYNNEI, per germline. The DNA of the CDR3 is TGTGCCAGCAGTCCTATACCTAGATTCCAGGGTGTTGGCAATCAGCCCCAGCATTTT. Translation: CASSPIPRFQGVGNQPQHF. Based on the CDR3 plus reference TRBV2 and TRBJ1-5, the full variable domain is EPEVTQTPSHQVTQMGQEVILRCVPISNHLYFYWYRQILGQKVEFLVSFYNNEISEKSEIFDDQFSVERPDGSNFTLKIRSTKLEDSAMYFCASSPIPRFQGVGNQPQHFGDGTRLSIL.

The chain joins TRBV29-1 to TRBJ2-7; the D gene is possibly TRBD1 (6 bases). There are 13 residues in the CDR3. Trimming took 5 bases from V and 3 from J, leaving 14 bases between them. The germline gives CDR1 SQVTM, CDR2 ANQGSEA. CDR3 residues: CSVQTGTFYEQYF. CDR3 in DNA: TGCAGCGTTCAAACCGGGACATTCTACGAGCAGTACTTC.

The chain recombines TRBV6-2 or TRBV6-3 with TRBJ2-3; 7 bases fit TRBD1. The CDR3 consists of 16 residues. Germline V lookup: CDR1 MNHEY, CDR2 SVGEGT. Trimming removed 1 base from V and 1 base from J; junction bases left unmatched: 5. The CDR3 loop is CASSYYRGTGTDTQYF. The DNA of the CDR3 is TGTGCCAGCAGTTACTACAGGGGAACGGGCACAGATACGCAGTATTTT.

This clone was detected once. This sequence joins TRBV6-5 and TRBJ2-1; 7 bases line up with TRBD2. Germline V gene data show CDR1 as MNHEY and CDR2 as SVGAGI. The CDR3 is 13 amino acids. V shed 2 bases and J 6 bases; nucleotides not matched to a gene: 1. CDR3 region: CASSYGEGNEQFF. The CDR3 DNA is TGTGCCAGCAGTTACGGGGAGGGCAATGAGCAGTTCTTC.